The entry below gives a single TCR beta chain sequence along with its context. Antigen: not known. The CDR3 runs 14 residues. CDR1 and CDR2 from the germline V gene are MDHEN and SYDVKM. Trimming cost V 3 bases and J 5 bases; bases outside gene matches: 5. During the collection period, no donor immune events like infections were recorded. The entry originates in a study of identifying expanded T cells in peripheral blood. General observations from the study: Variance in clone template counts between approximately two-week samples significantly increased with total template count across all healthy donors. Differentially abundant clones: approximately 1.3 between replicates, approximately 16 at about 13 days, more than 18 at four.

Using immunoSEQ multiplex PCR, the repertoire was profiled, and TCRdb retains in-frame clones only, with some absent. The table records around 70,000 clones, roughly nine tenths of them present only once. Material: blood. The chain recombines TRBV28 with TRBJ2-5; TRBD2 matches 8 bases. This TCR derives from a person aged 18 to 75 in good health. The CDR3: CASSFKREWETQYF. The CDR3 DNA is TGTGCCAGCAGTTTTAAGCGGGAGTGGGAGACCCAGTACTTC. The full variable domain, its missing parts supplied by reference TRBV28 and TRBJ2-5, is DVKVTQSSRYLVKRTGEKVFLECVQDMDHENMFWYRQDPGLGLRLIYFSYDVKMKEKGDIPEGYSVSREKKERFSLILESASTNQTSMYLCASSFKREWETQYFGPGTRLLVL.